Below, one T cell receptor (beta chain) is given with its context. The antigen remains unidentified. PCR amplification relied on 60 Vbeta primers (plus 13 Jbeta primers). The data were produced by immunoSEQ multiplex PCR, yet TCRdb's version contains in-frame clones alone and is incomplete. The sample holds 150,000 or so clones; roughly 71% are singletons and the top ten take approximately 6.8%. The CDR3 spans 17 residues. Looked up from germline, CDR1 is SGHTA and CDR2 is FQGNSA. The V end was cut by 1 base, the J end by 0 bases, with 13 bases between. The data originate from a study of cytomegalovirus exposure and HLA in healthy donors. Whole-study context: Early released data comprised some 85 million unique TCRs from HLA-typed donors. General study points: Reported results showed that the classifier diagnosed cytomegalovirus status with high specificity and sensitivity. When a later analysis was performed, an Asian-associated ancestry cluster reportedly had fewer N-insertions than the roughly 670-donor mean.

The origin of this receptor is a man aged 25 to 40 in good health and CMV-seronegative. The sequencing sample was made of PBMCs. The gene calls are TRBV7-2 and TRBJ1-3; TRBD1 is a possible D gene (5 bases). The CDR3 region has the DNA TGTGCCAGCAGCTTAGACAGGTCATACCCCTCTGGAAACACCATATATTTT. Residues: CASSLDRSYPSGNTIYF.